This T cell receptor beta chain came from a study of blood T cell repertoires in COVID-19. The CDR3 runs 14 residues. CDR1 is KGHSH and CDR2 is LQKENI in the germline V gene. V lost 1 base to trimming and J lost 3 bases, with 9 bases between them. Assay used: immunoSEQ multiplex PCR; TCRdb lists only in-frame clones, some missing. Of tens of thousands of clones in the sample, 82% were seen once. The chain recombines TRBV18 with TRBJ1-2, with D hard to call. The receptor comes from a woman aged 80 or older with acute or convalescent COVID-19. Source material: peripheral blood. CDR3 residues: CASSPLMGDYGYTF. DNA for the CDR3: TGTGCCAGCTCACCACTAATGGGAGACTATGGCTACACCTTC.